This T cell receptor (beta chain) emerged from a study of T-cell memory formation after mild COVID-19. Study information: Across donors, TCR clusters were largely donor specific.

This clonotype turned up a few times. MiXCR was run by TCRdb on the 5' RACE reads, yielding one entry per CDR3 protein. The repertoire consists of 250,000 to 350,000 distinct CDR3 sequences, with approximately 15% occurring once and the leading ten covering about a fifth. Germline V gene data show CDR1 as LNHDA and CDR2 as SQIVND (reference sequence). The V end was cut by 4 bases, the J end by 1 base, with 10 bases between. The CDR3 consists of 14 residues. The sample taken for sequencing was PBMCs or a T cell subset sorted from them (not recorded which). The clonotype was recovered from a man in his late teens or twenties who had mild COVID-19 (a few samples of this study predate the infection). Cell type and time point are not known. This chain connects TRBV19 to TRBJ1-1, with D uncertain. DNA of the CDR3: TGTGCCAGTAGTACCCCTACAGAGAACACTGAAGCTTTCTTT. Its protein product is CASSTPTENTEAFF.